Reported below is one TCR beta chain. What it binds is not known. The sample is drawn from a study of early stage breast cancer tumors. The study's findings and limits: Commonly generated sequences made up most enriched TCRB sequences shared between patients.

Trimming cost V 6 bases and J 4 bases, with 18 bases left between them. CDR1 and CDR2 (germline): LNHNV, YYDKDF (reference sequence). The CDR3 covers 15 residues. Each sample had two DNA replicates, roughly 0.48 ug blood or about 1.5 ug tissue. Profiling relied on immunoSEQ multiplex PCR, and the TCRdb table lists in-frame clones only, not all of them. The sample consists of around 40,000 clones, about 68% of them appearing once. The sequencing input was blood. The source of this sequence is a person between 55 and 69 years old with breast cancer. V is TRBV15 and J is TRBJ1-2; weak D call: TRBD1 (6 bases). The CDR3 is CATRENTGGGYGYTF. CDR3 nucleotides: TGTGCCACCAGGGAAAATACGGGGGGCGGCTATGGCTACACCTTC. The whole variable domain, remainder taken from reference TRBV15 and TRBJ1-2, is DAMVIQNPRYQVTQFGKPVTLSCSQTLNHNVMYWYQQKSSQAPKLLFHYYDKDFNNEADTPDNFQSRRPNTSFCFLDIRSPGLGDTAMYLCATRENTGGGYGYTFGSGTRLTVV.